This TCR beta chain was observed in a study of OX40 agonist ivuxolimab in advanced cancers. Study details: At under 85% male, the cohort had a mean age of roughly 60 years, ranging from about 20 to 80.

Study conclusions and caveats: CD4+ and CD8+ blood T cells expanded clonally by week 6 at 0.1 to 3.0 mg/kg.

The CDR3 spans 15 residues. V was pared by 5 bases and J by 0 bases, with 1 base of the junction left unmatched. Germline-derived CDR1 and CDR2 are MNHEY and SVGAGI. Remarks on this clone: Its specificity is not known.

Measured with immunoSEQ multiplex PCR; TCRdb has only the in-frame clones, and not every one. The profile shows about 52,000 clones, 86% of them singletons. This clonotype originated in an adult with an advanced solid tumor such as melanoma, head and neck, liver or kidney cancer. Specimen: CD4+ or CD8+ T cells sorted from blood, collected in a trial of the OX40 agonist ivuxolimab. V and J are TRBV6-5 and TRBJ1-6, with 7 positions matching TRBD1. This CDR3 is CASSRDSSYNSPLHF. The CDR3 region has the DNA TGTGCCAGCAGTCGGGACAGCTCCTATAATTCACCCCTCCACTTT.